Listed below are T cell receptor beta chains from one sample, sequenced in a study of cytomegalovirus exposure and HLA in healthy donors. Generated by immunoSEQ multiplex PCR, the TCRdb table keeps only in-frame clones and is missing some. Of 85,000 to 130,000 clones in the sample, over 9% were seen once. The sequenced sample consisted of PBMCs. These receptors were collected from a man aged 40-49 years in good health and CMV-seropositive. Both conserved end residues are part of each CDR3. D genes are given only for firm matches.

j_gene,v_gene,d_gene,CDR3aa
TRBJ1-2,TRBV10-1,NA,CASSARNYGYTF
TRBJ2-1,TRBV7-3,NA,CASSTGLINNEQFF
TRBJ2-7,TRBV6-6,TRBD2,CATGGGMRLNYEQYF
TRBJ1-5,TRBV7-9,TRBD1,CASSDHGQGGNQPQHF
TRBJ2-7,TRBV29-1,TRBD1,CSVGTGGSTYEQYF
TRBJ2-7,TRBV5-4,TRBD2,CASSLGSSGSSYEQYF
TRBJ2-2,TRBV4-1,TRBD2,CASSPPRVATLAAPGELFF
TRBJ1-1,TRBV14,NA,CASSHRPGSTEAFF
TRBJ2-7,TRBV7-9,TRBD2,CASSTTSGRAAEQYF
TRBJ2-5,TRBV1,NA,CTSRGWQYQETQYF
TRBJ2-3,TRBV7-2,NA,CASSFRGSGTDTQYF
TRBJ1-1,TRBV6-1,NA,CASSGRDTEAFF
TRBJ1-4,TRBV7-8,TRBD1,CASSSRDRGKLFF
TRBJ2-3,TRBV28,NA,CASTRGGYGDTQYF
TRBJ2-3,TRBV28,TRBD2,CASSPPHAGGRDTQYF
TRBJ2-7,TRBV7-8,TRBD2,CASSFSSLAGVYEQYF